This note documents a single T cell receptor beta chain sequence. Its antigen remains unidentified. TCRdb re-called the reads with MiXCR, one entry per CDR3 protein. Here the sample spans 370,000 or so distinct CDR3 sequences, roughly 36% being singletons. This sample is drawn from a study of T cell repertoires in cytomegalovirus infection. Germline V lookup: CDR1 MNHEY, CDR2 SVGEGT. The CDR3 covers 15 residues. The J segment lost 11 bases and the V segment lost 4 bases, leaving 14 bases of the junction unmatched. The input for sequencing was cultured PBMCs, taken from culture after CMV antigen stimulation. This clonotype originated in a human donor in good health (CMV status not recorded). Some clones in this sample may be carry-over from other donors' samples. The V and J genes are TRBV6-2 or TRBV6-3 and TRBJ1-1; 9 bases fit TRBD1. CDR3 in amino acids: CASSSTGTRTGDAFF. The CDR3 coding sequence is TGTGCCAGCAGTTCCACCGGTACCCGGACAGGGGACGCTTTCTTT.